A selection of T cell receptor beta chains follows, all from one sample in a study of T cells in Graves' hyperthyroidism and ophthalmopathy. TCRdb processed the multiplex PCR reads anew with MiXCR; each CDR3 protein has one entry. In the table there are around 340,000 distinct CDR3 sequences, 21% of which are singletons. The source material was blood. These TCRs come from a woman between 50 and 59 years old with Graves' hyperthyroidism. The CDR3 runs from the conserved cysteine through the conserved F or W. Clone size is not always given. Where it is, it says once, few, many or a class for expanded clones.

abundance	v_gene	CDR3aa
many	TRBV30	CAWSGTHTGELFF
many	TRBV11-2	CASSFGGLAGKPLAKNIQYF
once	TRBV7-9	CASSLGWVAFF
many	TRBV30	CAWIPGSYPYEQYF
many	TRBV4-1	CASSRLAGGYNEQFF
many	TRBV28	CASSLHPSGTANEKLFF
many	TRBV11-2	CASSPLAGGTDTQYF
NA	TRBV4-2	CASSQNVGASGQYF
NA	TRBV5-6	CASSFTRGPDYGYTF
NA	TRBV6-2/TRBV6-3	CASRRTSGGTDTQYF
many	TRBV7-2	CASRRFGNTGELFF
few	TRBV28	CASTLAGSNTGELFF
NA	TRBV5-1	CASSLVGVAGANVLTF
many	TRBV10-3	CAISERPGLAGAGEQFF
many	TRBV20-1	CSAPGLAGGPSSYEQYF
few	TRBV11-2	CASSPEGARDEKLFF
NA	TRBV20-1	CSAVTGQGRTDTQYF
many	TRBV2	CASSPHLLGQYF
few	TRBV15	CATLSGRTMNTEAFF
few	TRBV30	CAWSPFGRGGQETQYF
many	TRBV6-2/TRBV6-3	CASSKSGTGMNEQFF
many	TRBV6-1	CASSPRLAGFTDTQYF
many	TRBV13	CASSSDRGLSGANVLTF
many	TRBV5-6	CASSPRSRRAYNEQFF
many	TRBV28	CASSSQGTWGANVLTF
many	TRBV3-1	CASSARDRMGNTIYF
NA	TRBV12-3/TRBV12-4	CASEGGVSNQPQHF
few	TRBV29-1	CSVSWGNTDTQYF
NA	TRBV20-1	CSASTPRDPTGTQYF
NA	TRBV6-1	CASSSGVSGANVLTF
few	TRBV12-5	CASVDSGGGNTQYF
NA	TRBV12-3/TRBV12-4	CASSSRLNEQYF
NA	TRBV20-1	CSASPLAGVPETQYF
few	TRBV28	CASSGGDTLAKNIQYF
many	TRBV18	CASSQRQGLNTEAFF
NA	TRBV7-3	CASSSLAGAKDTQYF
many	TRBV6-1	CASNRLYGYTF
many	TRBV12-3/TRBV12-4	CASSFREMNTEAFF
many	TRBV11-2	CASSLDRTGNTEAFF
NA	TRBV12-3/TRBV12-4	CASSLTGLGPRNTIYF
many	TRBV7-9	CASSRAGGSGYTF
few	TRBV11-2	CASRTGLAGLGELFF
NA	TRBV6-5	CASSQLALRTAYGYTF
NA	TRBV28	CASSEAGLVKNIQYF
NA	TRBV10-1	CASMGQATGELFF
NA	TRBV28	CASSPWTGSGNQPQHF
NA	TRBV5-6	CASSHDSETQYF
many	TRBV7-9	CASSIERSQPQHF
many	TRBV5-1	CASSITDYQSGDTQYF
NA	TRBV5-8	CASSPRQVLIVSEAFF
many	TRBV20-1	CSARNDRSYNEQFF
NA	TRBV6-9	CASSYDGANPHYEQYF
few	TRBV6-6	CASSYATPRNGEKLFF
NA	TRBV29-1	CSVEVDSLNTEAFF
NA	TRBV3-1	CASSHAFYEQYF
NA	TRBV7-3	CASGQDLLETSGRANEQFF